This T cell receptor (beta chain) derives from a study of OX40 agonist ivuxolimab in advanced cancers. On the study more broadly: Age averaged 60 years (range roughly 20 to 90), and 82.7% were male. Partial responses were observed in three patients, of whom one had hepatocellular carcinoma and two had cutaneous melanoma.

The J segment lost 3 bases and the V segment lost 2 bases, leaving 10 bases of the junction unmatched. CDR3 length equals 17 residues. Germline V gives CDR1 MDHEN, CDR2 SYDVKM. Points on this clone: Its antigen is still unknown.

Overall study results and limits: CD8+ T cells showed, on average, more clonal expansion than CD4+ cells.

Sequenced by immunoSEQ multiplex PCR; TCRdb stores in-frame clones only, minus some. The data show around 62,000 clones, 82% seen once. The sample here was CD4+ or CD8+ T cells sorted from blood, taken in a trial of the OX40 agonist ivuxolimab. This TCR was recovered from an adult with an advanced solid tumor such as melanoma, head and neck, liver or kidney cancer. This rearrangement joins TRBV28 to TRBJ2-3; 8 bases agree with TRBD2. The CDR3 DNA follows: TGTGCCAGCAGTTTAGCCCCCCGGTCGGGGGGGACAGATACGCAGTATTTT. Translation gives CASSLAPRSGGTDTQYF. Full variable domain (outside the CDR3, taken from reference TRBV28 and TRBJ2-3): DVKVTQSSRYLVKRTGEKVFLECVQDMDHENMFWYRQDPGLGLRLIYFSYDVKMKEKGDIPEGYSVSREKKERFSLILESASTNQTSMYLCASSLAPRSGGTDTQYFGPGTRLTVL.